Detailed here is one TCR beta chain. This clone was seen a few times. The target of this receptor is not known. The sample holds no much larger clone one base away, and base qualities are not on file. The receptor library was made with the immunoSEQ multiplex PCR assay. A mixture of 60 forward primers for TCR Vbeta segments and 13 reverse primers for TCR Jbeta segments was used in the multiplex PCR. A multiplex PCR assay on genomic DNA amplified the CDR3 region of rearranged TCR beta genes. The amplified TCR beta libraries were sequenced on the Illumina HiSeq System as 87-base-pair reads. The source study handled its data this way. A later analysis tallied around 87 million unique TCR beta chains across the 650 to 750 repertoires, and about 12 million of those chains were shared by two or more donors. Raw reads were error-corrected and collapsed into unique sequences with a nearest-neighbor algorithm that merged closely related sequences to remove PCR and sequencing errors. To assign V, D and J gene segments, CDR3 sequences were aligned to IMGT reference sequences. Each retained sequence needed at least a six-nucleotide match to both a V gene segment and a J gene segment. Rearrangements were classified as productive when the CDR3 lacked stop codons and remained in frame with V and J, and all other rearrangements were classified as non-productive. CDR3 was defined by IMGT convention, running from the second conserved V-encoded cysteine to the conserved J-encoded phenylalanine. The earlier analysis of roughly 590 of the donors excluded sequences that lacked an unambiguous match to a single V gene segment. An earlier analysis of 500 to 600 of the donors classified V segments as functional when productive rearrangements were above 56.7% and as segregating when the standard deviation between donors was above 5%. A statistical classification framework was built to diagnose cytomegalovirus status from the catalog of TCR beta chain sequences. In a later analysis, V and J genes were assigned by comparing TCR nucleotide sequences against IMGT/GENE-DB human TR gene sequences. The TCRdist pipeline was used in a later analysis to assign CDR3 sequences and most-parsimonious VDJ recombination scenarios. In a later analysis, every TCR beta chain was defined by the combination of its CDR3 amino acid sequence and its V-gene family, and reads without a unique V-gene family were dropped. In a later analysis, 500 to 700 highly shared, low-generation-probability nucleotide sequences were removed to address suspected cross-contamination and a sequencing artifact. For each public chain, a later analysis derived a clonal expansion index from normalized ranks of inferred template counts within each repertoire. In a later analysis, generation probabilities were computed with a VDJ recombination model fitted to out-of-frame rearrangements, and the resulting probabilities were checked against IGoR. Hypergeometric tests were used in a later analysis to score TCR-TCR, TCR-HLA and TCR-CMV co-occurrence, with a repertoire-size bias correction applied to the TCR pairs. To estimate false discovery rates, a later analysis permuted the HLA or CMV assignments 20 times. In a later analysis, co-occurring TCRs were grouped using DBSCAN, and TCRdist sequence similarity was added for clustering within HLA-allele-positive subsets. Repertoires with fewer than 30,000 or more than 120,000 public chains were left out of co-occurrence clustering, as were about 5 repertoires with anomalous nucleotide sharing. TCRdb re-hosts the immuneACCESS table, in-frame sequences only. Its copies lack some clones; in the studies checked, an unresolved V gene accounts for under half of them, and the cause for the rest is not known. That table furnishes V, J and clone size, whereas the DNA furnished D and trimming. The sample contains 100,000 to 150,000 clones, over 8.5% of them found a single time. The biggest ten clones account for around 6.1% of the sample.

In total, approximately 690 healthy bone marrow donors made up the cohort. Cohort members were all nominally healthy when sampled, although unrecorded immune exposures were likely present. The donor tested CMV seropositive, placing the donor among the 289 seropositive members of the cohort. Each donor provided a peripheral blood sample, and peripheral blood mononuclear cells were used for TCR beta sequencing. Genomic DNA extraction from the blood cell samples was performed with the Qiagen DNeasy Blood Extraction Kit. These data are taken from a study of cytomegalovirus exposure and HLA in healthy donors (dated 2017 in TCRdb). Describing the broader study: An earlier analysis of some 550 of the donors reported more than 250 Gb of sequence data and 100 million to 140 million unique TCR beta sequences from 150 million to 200 million T cells. In an earlier analysis of 500 to 650 of the donors, high-throughput TCR beta sequencing was used to judge whether each TCR beta V gene segment behaved as functional or pseudogenic. Donor age, sex, ethnicity and CMV serostatus were compiled alongside the repertoire data. To study patterns of TCR occurrence, a later analysis re-analyzed previously published TCR beta repertoires from several hundred donors and added high-resolution HLA genotyping. Among 398 genotyped donors of the cohort, an average of about 220,000 unique TCR beta nucleotide sequences was sequenced per donor, of which about 19% were non-productive. About 5 DR-DQ haplotypes were handled as single units for association and clustering, since linkage in the cohort was strong. To predict cytomegalovirus infection status, the study combined high-throughput TCR immunosequencing, statistical association of individual TCRs with disease status, and machine learning. Of the roughly 400 genotyped donors, approximately 81% were placed in the genetic ancestry cluster associated with self-reported Caucasian donors. All discovery cohort repertoires had been generated using a single sequencing platform. Rather than drawing on any new phenotypic data, the later analysis identified candidate immune exposures from TCR beta sequences and the way those sequences occurred across donors. Class I and class II HLA loci were covered by the typing at four-digit resolution. Typing coverage varied by locus: roughly 629-630 donors for A, B, C, DRB1 and DQB1; roughly 560 for DQA1; some 610 for DPA1; about 450 for DPB1. In addition to the first cohort of approximately 650 subjects, a separate validation cohort of 120 different subjects was used. The study aimed to test whether signatures of past pathogen exposure could be identified by cataloging public T cell receptors. A later genetic analysis used genome-wide SNP genotypes for about three fifths of the 666 donors, treating that subset as a discovery cohort. Using immunosequencing, the study profiled T cell repertoires from about 620 subjects and related those repertoires to cytomegalovirus serostatus. An early release covering approximately 600 HLA-typed donors comprised 300 to 350 gigabases of sequencing data and 85 million or so unique TCR sequences.

V lost 7 bases and J lost 13 bases; the stretch between them is 17 bases long. The CDR3 holds 13 amino acids from the cysteine to the phenylalanine. Here the CDR3 DNA is all that survives: 39 bases in frame from base 1. Per the germline V gene, SNHLY is the CDR1 and FYNNEI is the CDR2. General conclusions and limits of the study: A later analysis found that most CMV-associated TCR beta chains appeared HLA-restricted, with HLA associations seemingly driven largely by CMV exposure. Compared with the approximately 720-donor mean, donors in an Asian-associated ancestry cluster had fewer N-insertions in productive TCRs, according to a later genetic analysis. A further reported finding was that TCR beta sequences accurately predicted the HLA-A and HLA-B alleles for most subjects in the first cohort. Because HLA typing was unavailable for some donors at each locus, only the typed subset was used in association tests. A few of the identified cytomegalovirus-associated TCR beta chains were confirmed in vitro to be specific for cytomegalovirus antigens. CMV serostatus was the only immune exposure information available for the cohort. Correlated functional status among segregating V segments might reflect linkage disequilibrium, but an unknown experimental factor could not be ruled out. Most TCR sequences were seen in very few donors, while some public TCRs were found in many individuals. A later analysis reported that several top co-occurrence clusters appeared linked to parvovirus B19, influenza, CMV and Epstein-Barr virus. A group of highly shared sequence variants was considered likely to be a technical artifact of the sequencing pipeline. The study listed 164 TCR beta chains as associated with cytomegalovirus. According to a later analysis, TCR association rates differed among HLA loci, with DRB1 alleles showing the most associated TCRs and HLA-C alleles showing the fewest. Because counts were too low, approximately 18 rarely observed V segments, including chromosome 9 orphons, were excluded from the earlier analysis of a few hundred of the donors. The classifier was reported to diagnose cytomegalovirus status with high specificity and sensitivity in both the original cohort and the validation cohort. Specific HLA alleles were associated with 18,000 or so TCR beta sequences at a false discovery rate of 0.05 in a later analysis. The cohort was sequenced for TCR beta chains only, and without alpha or paired-chain data the features that could be detected were limited. When HLA alleles, especially DR and DQ, strongly co-occurred, attributing TCR associations to individual alleles was difficult. In a later genetic analysis, a missense DCLRE1C variant was associated with V-gene and J-gene trimming of TCR beta chains, and the association was replicated in an independent cohort. Some IMGT-functional V segments, including TRBV6-2 and TRBV6-3, could not be distinguished by the 87-base-pair reads and were therefore excluded. In a later analysis, HLA-associated TCR beta chains were found to be more clonally expanded and to have lower generation probabilities than equally common non-associated chains. Broadly in line with IMGT annotations, most TCR beta V segments showed up in productive rearrangements about 87% or about 30% of the time in an earlier analysis of under 700 of the donors. It was suggested by the authors that the approach could potentially be generalized to other disease states and immunological phenotypes. The presence/absence analyses assumed that sequencing depth was roughly uniform across donors, and that assumption may not be true.

Material: PBMCs. The clonotype comes from a woman aged 35 to 49 in good health and CMV-seropositive. The chain joins TRBV2 to TRBJ1-6; TRBD1 is perhaps the D gene, given 6 matching bases. The base sequence is TGTGCCAGCAACAGGGACCAAAAAATCCCCCTCCACTTT. It translates to CASNRDQKIPLHF.